These 8 T cell receptor beta chains came from one sample sequenced in a study of cytomegalovirus exposure and HLA in healthy donors. Repertoires were generated with immunoSEQ multiplex PCR, while TCRdb's copy carries only in-frame clones and drops some. The table has 82,000 or so clones, roughly 95% seen once. Sequenced sample: PBMCs. These receptors originate from a woman aged 18-29 years in good health and CMV-seronegative.

J is TRBJ1-1 and V is TRBV7-6; TRBD1 agrees at 8 bases. The CDR3 loop spans 17 amino acids. CDR1 is SGHVS and CDR2 is FNYEAQ in the germline V gene. V gave up 3 bases and J gave up 0 bases; unmatched junction bases: 9. The CDR3 loop is CASSLERDRPVNTEAFF. The DNA for the CDR3 is TGTGCCAGCAGCTTGGAGAGGGACAGGCCGGTGAACACTGAAGCTTTCTTT.

This chain links TRBV5-1 with TRBJ1-6; D is unclear. V was clipped by 4 bases and J by 4 bases, with 15 bases between them. The CDR3 is made up of 16 amino acids. Germline-derived CDR1 and CDR2 are SGHRS and YFSETQ. The CDR3 bases are TGCGCCAGCAGCCCAGTCCCCCATTTTTATAATTCACCCCTCCACTTT. Amino acid sequence: CASSPVPHFYNSPLHF.

The rearrangement uses TRBV5-8 and TRBJ2-5; possibly TRBD1 for D (6 bases). Trimming pared 3 bases from V and 0 bases from J, leaving 9 bases between. Germline V lookup: CDR1 SGHTS, CDR2 YDEGEE. The CDR3 totals 14 residues. CDR3 sequence reads: CASSYRAYQETQYF. The CDR3 coding sequence is TGTGCCAGCAGCTACAGGGCATACCAAGAGACCCAGTACTTC.

The chain couples TRBV9 to TRBJ1-6, with D perhaps matching TRBD1 (5 bases). Trimming took off 3 bases at V and 10 bases at J, with 17 bases between the two ends. The CDR3 length is 15 residues. Germline lookup yields CDR1 SGDLS and CDR2 YYNGEE. CDR3 sequence reads: CASSAGGGIRSPLHF. The CDR3 DNA follows: TGTGCCAGCAGCGCTGGGGGGGGGATTCGGTCACCCCTCCACTTT. Filled out from reference TRBV9 and TRBJ1-6, the complete variable domain reads DSGVTQTPKHLITATGQRVTLRCSPRSGDLSVYWYQQSLDQGLQFLIQYYNGEERAKGNILERFSAQQFPDLHSELNLSSLELGDSALYFCASSAGGGIRSPLHFGNGTRLTVT.

The J gene is TRBJ2-5, the V gene TRBV15, with unresolved D. Germline V lookup: CDR1 LNHNV, CDR2 YYDKDF (reference sequence). The V end lost 0 bases, the J end lost 3 bases, and 2 bases lay between the germline ends. The CDR3 is made up of 12 amino acids. The CDR3 here is CATSRDKETQYF. CDR3 sequence (DNA): TGTGCCACCAGCAGAGATAAAGAGACCCAGTACTTC.

The chain links TRBV7-9 to TRBJ2-7; no reliable D call. This CDR3 comprises 13 residues. CDR1 is SEHNR and CDR2 is FQNEAQ in the germline V gene (reference sequence). Trimming took 3 bases from V and 6 from J, leaving 12 bases between them. CDR3 amino acids: CASSFSTSGEQYF. CDR3 DNA: TGTGCCAGCAGCTTTTCGACCTCGGGCGAGCAGTACTTC.

This sequence joins TRBV7-2 and TRBJ1-2; 7 nucleotides match TRBD1. The CDR3 has 13 amino acids. Germline V gene lookup returns CDR1 SGHTA and CDR2 FQGNSA. V lost 3 bases to trimming and J lost 8 bases; unmatched junction nucleotides: 6. CDR3 nucleotides: TGTGCCAGCAGCTTGCAGGGGGAGTACGGCTACACCTTC. Translated: CASSLQGEYGYTF.

The chain combines TRBV27 with TRBJ1-2, with D possibly matching TRBD1 (5 bases). The length of the CDR3 is 18 residues. The germline gives CDR1 MNHEY, CDR2 SMNVEV (reference sequence). Trimming took 6 bases from V and 2 from J, leaving 25 bases between them. CDR3 protein: CASRPGGWGHRGNYGYTF. The CDR3 nucleotides read TGTGCCAGCAGACCCGGGGGGTGGGGTCACCGGGGGAACTATGGCTACACCTTC.